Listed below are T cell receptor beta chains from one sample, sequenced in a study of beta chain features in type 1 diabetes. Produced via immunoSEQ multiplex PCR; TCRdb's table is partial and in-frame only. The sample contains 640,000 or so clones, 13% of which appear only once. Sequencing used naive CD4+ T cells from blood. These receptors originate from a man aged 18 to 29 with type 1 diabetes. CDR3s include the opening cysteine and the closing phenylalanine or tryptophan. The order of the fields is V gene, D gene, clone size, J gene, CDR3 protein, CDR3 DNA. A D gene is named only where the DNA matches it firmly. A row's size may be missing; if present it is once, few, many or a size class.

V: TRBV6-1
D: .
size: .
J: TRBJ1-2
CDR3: CASRPDPGPKAGYTF
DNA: TGTGCCAGCAGACCAGACCCCGGGCCAAAGGCTGGCTACACCTTC

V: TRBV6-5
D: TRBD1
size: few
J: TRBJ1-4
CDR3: CASTATGQENEKLFF
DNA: TGTGCCAGCACCGCTACGGGACAGGAAAATGAAAAACTGTTTTTT

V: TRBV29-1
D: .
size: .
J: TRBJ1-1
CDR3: CSVDVVNTEAFF
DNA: TGCAGCGTTGATGTGGTGAACACTGAAGCTTTCTTT

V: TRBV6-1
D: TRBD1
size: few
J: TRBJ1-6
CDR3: CASIGTGVSPLHF
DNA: TGTGCCAGCATAGGGACAGGGGTGTCACCCCTCCACTTT

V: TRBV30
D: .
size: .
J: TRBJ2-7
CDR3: CAWSVPNSYEQYF
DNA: TGTGCCTGGAGTGTACCGAACTCCTACGAGCAGTACTTC

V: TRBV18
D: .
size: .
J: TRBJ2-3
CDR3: CASSPRRLGSTDTQYF
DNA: TGTGCCAGCTCACCAAGGAGGCTAGGAAGCACAGATACGCAGTATTTT

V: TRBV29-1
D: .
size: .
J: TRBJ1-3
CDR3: CSVEFGSGNSGNTIYF
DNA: TGCAGCGTTGAATTTGGATCAGGAAACTCTGGAAACACCATATATTTT

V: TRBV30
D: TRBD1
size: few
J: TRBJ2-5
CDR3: CAWERQGGETQYF
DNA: TGTGCCTGGGAACGACAGGGGGGAGAGACCCAGTACTTC

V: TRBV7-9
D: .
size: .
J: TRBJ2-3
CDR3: CASSRVDPTDTQYF
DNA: TGTGCCAGCAGCCGCGTTGACCCCACAGATACGCAGTATTTT

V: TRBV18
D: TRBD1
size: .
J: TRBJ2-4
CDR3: CASFGNRGSIQYF
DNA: TGTGCCAGCTTCGGGAACAGGGGCAGCATTCAGTACTTC